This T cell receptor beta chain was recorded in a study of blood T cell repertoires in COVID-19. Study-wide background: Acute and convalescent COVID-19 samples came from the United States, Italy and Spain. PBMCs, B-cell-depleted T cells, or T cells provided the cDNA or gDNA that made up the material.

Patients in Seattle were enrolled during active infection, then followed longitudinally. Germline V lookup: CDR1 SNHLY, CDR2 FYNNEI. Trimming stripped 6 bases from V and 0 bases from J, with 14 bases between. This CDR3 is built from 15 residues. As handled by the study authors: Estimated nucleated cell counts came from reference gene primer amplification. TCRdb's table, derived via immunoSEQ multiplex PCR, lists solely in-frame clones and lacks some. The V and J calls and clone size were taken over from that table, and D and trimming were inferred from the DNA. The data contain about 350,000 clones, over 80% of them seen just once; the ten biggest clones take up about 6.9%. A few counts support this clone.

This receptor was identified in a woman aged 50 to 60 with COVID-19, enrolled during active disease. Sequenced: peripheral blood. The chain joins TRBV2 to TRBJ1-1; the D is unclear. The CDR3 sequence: CASRPPGTMNTEAFF. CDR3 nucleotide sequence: TGTGCCAGCAGACCTCCGGGTACTATGAACACTGAAGCTTTCTTT.